The sample holds a few counts of the clone carrying this T cell receptor beta chain. The source of the sample is a study of blood T cell repertoires in COVID-19. About the research overall: Samples came from the United States, Italy and Spain, spanning acute and convalescent COVID-19.

Trimming took 5 bases from V and 6 from J; bases not matched to a gene: 5. CDR1 SEHNR and CDR2 FQNEAQ come from the germline V gene (reference sequence). The CDR3 runs 15 residues. Study processing details: Estimation of nucleated cell counts was performed using reference gene primer amplification. Using immunoSEQ multiplex PCR, the repertoire was profiled, and TCRdb retains in-frame clones only, with some absent. The V and J calls and the clone size are those of that table, but D and trimming were determined from the DNA. In the table there are some 35,000 clones, 83% of which are singletons. Material for sequencing was peripheral blood. The V and J genes are TRBV7-9 and TRBJ2-1; 12 bases fit TRBD2. The sequence was obtained from a man aged 50 to 59 with acute or convalescent COVID-19. CDR3 protein: CASSPGLAGSNEQFF. The CDR3 nucleotides read TGTGCCAGCAGCCCCGGACTAGCGGGGAGCAATGAGCAGTTCTTC.